This T cell receptor (beta chain) was sequenced during a study of control samples from healthy donors and cancer patients. This clone was recorded once. The assay was immunoSEQ multiplex PCR, and TCRdb's table has in-frame clones only and misses some. The table has 160,000 or so clones, roughly 94% seen once. CDR1 and CDR2 (germline): WNHNN, SYGVQD (reference sequence). Trimming left V 10 bases short and J 12 bases short, with 21 bases between. CDR3 size: 12 residues. This receptor was taken from a man in his 60s with colorectal cancer. This rearrangement joins TRBV10-1 to TRBJ1-1, with D perhaps TRBD1 (6 bases). Sequencing was carried out using PBMCs. CDR3 in amino acids: CATSQGTDSTFF. In DNA, the CDR3 is TGCGCCACCTCCCAGGGGACGGATTCGACTTTCTTT.